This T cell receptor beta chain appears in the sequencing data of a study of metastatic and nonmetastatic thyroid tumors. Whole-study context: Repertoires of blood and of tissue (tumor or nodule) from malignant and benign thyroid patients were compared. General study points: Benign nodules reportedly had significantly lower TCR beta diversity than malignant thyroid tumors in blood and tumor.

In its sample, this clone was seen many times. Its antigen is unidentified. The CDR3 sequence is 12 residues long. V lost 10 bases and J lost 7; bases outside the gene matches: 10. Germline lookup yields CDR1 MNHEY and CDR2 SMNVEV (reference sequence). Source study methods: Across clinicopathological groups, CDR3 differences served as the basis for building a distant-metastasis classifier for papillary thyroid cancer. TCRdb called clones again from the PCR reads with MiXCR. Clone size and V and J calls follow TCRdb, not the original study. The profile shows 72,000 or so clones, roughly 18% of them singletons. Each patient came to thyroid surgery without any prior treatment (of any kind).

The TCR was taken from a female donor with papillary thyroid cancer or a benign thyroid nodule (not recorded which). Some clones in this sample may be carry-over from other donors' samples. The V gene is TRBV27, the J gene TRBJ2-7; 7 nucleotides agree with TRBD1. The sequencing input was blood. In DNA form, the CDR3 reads TGTGCCACCTGGACAGGCCCAGGAGAGCAGTACTTC. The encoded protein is CATWTGPGEQYF.